What follows are 13 T cell receptor beta chains derived from one specimen sequenced in a study of blood T cell repertoires in COVID-19. The data were produced by immunoSEQ multiplex PCR, yet TCRdb's version contains in-frame clones alone and is incomplete. The table shows 200,000 or so clones, with over 70% occurring only once. Sequenced input: peripheral blood. These receptor sequences come from a woman aged 70 to 79 with acute or convalescent COVID-19.

This rearrangement joins TRBV24-1 to TRBJ2-3; 8 bases match TRBD2. CDR1 is KGHDR and CDR2 is SFDVKD in the germline V gene. Trimming removed 7 bases from V and 5 bases from J; junction bases left unmatched: 7. The CDR3 extends over 14 amino acids. The CDR3 coding sequence is TGTGCCACCAGGGCCGGTCGGGGGGGAGATACGCAGTATTTT. Translation: CATRAGRGGDTQYF.

The genes are TRBV6-6 and TRBJ2-3; D is undetermined. The V gene's germline CDR1 is MNHNY and CDR2 SVGAGI (reference sequence). This CDR3 comprises 14 residues. The ends were cut back, 2 bases at V and 2 bases at J, with 8 bases in the middle. The CDR3 spells CASSYGGYTDTQYF. CDR3 nucleotides: TGTGCCAGCAGTTACGGCGGATACACAGATACGCAGTATTTT.

This sequence joins TRBV5-4 and TRBJ2-7; 13 positions match TRBD2. Germline V gives CDR1 SGHNT, CDR2 YYREEE (reference sequence). V lost 2 bases and J lost 6; bases outside the gene matches: 5. The CDR3 consists of 15 residues. The CDR3 region is CASSFPGLAGAEQYF. In DNA form, the CDR3 reads TGTGCCAGCAGCTTTCCCGGACTAGCGGGAGCCGAGCAGTACTTC.

This chain links TRBV27 with TRBJ1-6; 10 bases fit TRBD1. The V gene end was trimmed by 8 bases and the J gene end by 5 bases; junction bases not matched to a gene: 18. Germline values: CDR1 MNHEY, CDR2 SMNVEV (reference sequence). There are 19 residues in the CDR3. The CDR3 here is CASGKDRGILNPNNSPLHF. Written as DNA, the CDR3 is TGTGCCAGCGGAAAGGACAGGGGGATTCTTAACCCTAATAATTCACCCCTCCACTTT.

The V and J genes are TRBV6-5 and TRBJ2-1; D is unresolved. CDR3 length: 14 residues. V was shortened by 5 bases and J by 0 bases, with 8 bases between the two germline ends. In germline, CDR1 is MNHEY, CDR2 SVGAGI. In nucleotides, the CDR3 is TGTGCCAGCAGTCTCAGAAGCTCCTACAATGAGCAGTTCTTC. Its protein is CASSLRSSYNEQFF.

The chain carries TRBV6-6 and TRBJ1-2; 9 bases align to TRBD1. With V trimmed by 2 bases and J by 2 bases, 3 bases remained unmatched. Germline V lookup: CDR1 MNHNY, CDR2 SVGAGI (reference sequence). The CDR3 totals 15 residues. CDR3 residues: CASSYGGQGNYGYTF. CDR3 coding DNA: TGTGCCAGCAGTTACGGCGGACAGGGGAACTATGGCTACACCTTC.

This chain links TRBV29-1 with TRBJ2-2; 9 bases map to TRBD2. Germline V lookup: CDR1 SQVTM, CDR2 ANQGSEA. V shed 7 bases, J shed 6 bases, and the junction held 6 bases outside the gene matches. The CDR3 consists of 13 residues. For the CDR3, the DNA is TGCAGCGCTAAAGCGGGAGGCCCCGGGGAGCTGTTTTTT. The encoded protein is CSAKAGGPGELFF.

The chain recombines TRBV18 with TRBJ1-6; no definite D call. With 4 bases removed from V and 5 bases from J, the gap between germline ends came to 6 bases. The germline V gene encodes CDR1 KGHSH and CDR2 LQKENI. CDR3 length: 13 amino acids. Here the CDR3 reads CASSLQDNSPLHF. CDR3 DNA sequence: TGTGCCAGCTCACTCCAGGATAATTCACCCCTCCACTTT.

The chain recombines TRBV7-8 with TRBJ2-1; 7 nucleotides align to TRBD2. This CDR3 is built from 15 residues. The germline V gene has CDR1 SGHVS and CDR2 FQNEAQ. With V trimmed by 5 bases and J by 2 bases, 6 bases remained unmatched. The CDR3 DNA reads as TGTGCCAGCAGCCTGGGACTACCTACCTACAATGAGCAGTTCTTC. Residues: CASSLGLPTYNEQFF.

The V and J genes are TRBV29-1 and TRBJ2-3; the D gene is possibly TRBD1 (5 bases). This CDR3 is built from 13 residues. Germline V CDR1 and CDR2: SQVTM, ANQGSEA. V lost 8 bases, J lost 5 bases, and 17 bases lay in between. The CDR3 loop is CSPVGPTGDTQYF. The CDR3 nucleotides read TGCAGCCCCGTGGGGCCCACAGGAGATACGCAGTATTTT.

V and J are TRBV27 and TRBJ2-3; 14 bases match TRBD2. The junction had 3 bases not matched to a gene; V was cut back by 7 bases and J by 3 bases. Germline V gene data show CDR1 as MNHEY and CDR2 as SMNVEV (reference sequence). The CDR3 sequence is 15 residues long. This CDR3 is CASTGTSGSTDTQYF. The CDR3 DNA follows: TGTGCCAGCACCGGGACTAGCGGGAGTACAGATACGCAGTATTTT.

The rearrangement joins TRBV5-1 to TRBJ2-3; TRBD2 is a possible D gene (6 bases). Trimming pared 3 bases from V and 3 bases from J, leaving 8 bases between. The CDR3 extends over 13 amino acids. Germline V lookup: CDR1 SGHRS, CDR2 YFSETQ. The CDR3 nucleotides read TGCGCCAGCAGCTGGAGCGGGACAGATACGCAGTATTTT. It specifies CASSWSGTDTQYF.

The CDR3 DNA is TGTGCCACCTTAGGGAGACCGCTTAATAATGAGCAGTTCTTC. Protein product: CATLGRPLNNEQFF. This rearrangement joins TRBV28 to TRBJ2-1; TRBD2 might be the D (5 bases). The CDR3 contains 14 residues. Germline CDR1 reads MDHEN; CDR2 reads SYDVKM. Trimming shortened V by 10 bases and J by 7 bases, and 20 bases separated the two germline ends.